These 21 T cell receptor beta chains came from one sample sequenced in a study of T cell responses to AZD1222 COVID-19 vaccine (dated by TCRdb to the early 2020s). This specimen's time point label, interpreted: baseline before first vaccination. Receptor amplification or capture employed the immunoSEQ multiplex PCR assay. TCRdb mirrors the immuneACCESS table, restricted to in-frame sequences. Some clones are absent from its copies; in checked studies, under half trace to an unresolved V gene, and the reason for the others is unknown. For this sample there are some 160,000 clones; about 91% appear just once. The ten most abundant clones make up approximately 4.4% of the sample. Here the sequenced sample was peripheral blood, taken on day 0 of AZD1222 vaccination. The source of these receptors is an adult in good health.

This sequence joins TRBV9 and TRBJ1-2, with D perhaps TRBD1 (5 bases). CDR3 size: 15 residues. Germline V CDR1 and CDR2: SGDLS, YYNGEE. Trimming cost V 0 bases and J 0 bases, with 9 bases left between them. The CDR3 coding sequence is TGTGCCAGCAGCGTAGCTAAGACAGCTAACTATGGCTACACCTTC. Protein: CASSVAKTANYGYTF.

The chain is built from TRBV5-1 and TRBJ2-1; perhaps D is TRBD1 or TRBD2 (5 bases each). CDR3 length equals 14 residues. Germline V lookup: CDR1 SGHRS, CDR2 YFSETQ. V was trimmed by 2 bases and J by 7 bases, leaving 13 bases between them. The CDR3 bases are TGCGCCAGCAGCTTCGGGGCCCCGGGGAATGAGCAGTTCTTC. Protein sequence: CASSFGAPGNEQFF.

This clone has only a few counts. The genes are TRBV7-2 and TRBJ2-7; 13 bases map to TRBD2. CDR3 size: 14 residues. Germline lookup yields CDR1 SGHTA and CDR2 FQGNSA. The ends lost 4 bases at V and 7 bases at J; junction bases unmatched: 4. The DNA for the CDR3 is TGTGCCAGCAGCTCGACTAGCGGGAGGTTTGAGCAGTACTTC. Translation: CASSSTSGRFEQYF. Using reference TRBV7-2 and TRBJ2-7 for the parts outside the CDR3, the full variable domain is GAGVSQSPSNKVTEKGKDVELRCDPISGHTALYWYRQSLGQGLEFLIYFQGNSAPDKSGLPSDRFSAERTGGSVSTLTIQRTQQEDSAVYLCASSSTSGRFEQYFGPGTRLTVT.

The chain couples TRBV5-1 to TRBJ1-4; 7 bases match TRBD1. Germline values: CDR1 SGHRS, CDR2 YFSETQ. CDR3 size: 14 residues. With V trimmed by 2 bases and J by 8 bases, 6 bases remained unmatched. The CDR3 sequence: CASSFGDRAEKLFF. The CDR3, as DNA: TGCGCCAGCAGCTTCGGGGACAGAGCCGAAAAACTGTTTTTT.

DNA for the CDR3: TGTGCCAGCAGCCGAAGGGGAGGGTCGGACTATGGCTACACCTTC. Amino acids: CASSRRGGSDYGYTF. This chain uses TRBV3-1 (or the pseudogene TRBV3-2) with TRBJ1-2; TRBD1 is a possible D gene (5 bases). Germline V gene data show CDR1 as LGHDT and CDR2 as YNNKEL (reference sequence). With 4 bases removed from V and 3 bases from J, the gap between germline ends came to 15 bases. This CDR3 has 15 residues.

The genes are TRBV18 and TRBJ2-2; D is ambiguous. CDR1 is KGHSH and CDR2 is LQKENI in the germline V gene. V lost 0 bases and J lost 9, with 8 bases in between. CDR3 length: 13 amino acids. CDR3 region: CASSPPGSRELFF. The DNA of the CDR3 is TGTGCCAGCTCACCACCGGGAAGCCGGGAGCTGTTTTTT.

Only one count was recorded for this clone. The chain couples TRBV4-1 to TRBJ1-5, with 8 bases identical to TRBD1. This CDR3 comprises 15 residues. Germline V lookup: CDR1 MGHRA, CDR2 YSYEKL. The trim removed 4 bases at V and 2 bases at J, leaving 4 bases unmatched. The CDR3 reads CASSPGTGGNQPQHF. CDR3 bases: TGCGCCAGCAGCCCCGGGACAGGCGGCAATCAGCCCCAGCATTTT.

This sequence joins TRBV27 and TRBJ2-7; 8 bases fit TRBD1. V was clipped by 6 bases and J by 1 base; unmatched bases: 8. The CDR3 has 15 amino acids. The germline CDR1 and CDR2 sequences are MNHEY and SMNVEV (reference sequence). The CDR3 spells CASSGPRTGSYEQYF. CDR3 in DNA: TGTGCCAGCAGCGGACCTAGGACAGGGTCCTACGAGCAGTACTTC.

The rearrangement links TRBV28 to TRBJ2-1; the match to TRBD2 covers 7 bases. CDR3 size: 15 residues. Germline V gene sequence: CDR1 MDHEN, CDR2 SYDVKM. V lost 5 bases to trimming and J lost 4 bases; unmatched junction nucleotides: 8. CDR3 sequence reads: CASSRPSGTYNEQFF. The CDR3 coding sequence is TGTGCCAGCAGTCGCCCCAGCGGGACTTACAATGAGCAGTTCTTC.

About this clone: The junction shows a germline mismatch at one end, possibly a read error. The V call is TRBV11-2, the J call TRBJ2-3, with TRBD2 matching over 13 bases. This CDR3 has 18 residues. Germline V gives CDR1 SGHAT, CDR2 FQNNGV. This chain's CDR3 is CTSSLVLLAGGEADTQYF. The CDR3 nucleotides read TGTACCAGCAGCTTAGTCCTACTAGCGGGAGGGGAGGCAGATACGCAGTATTTT.

With respect to this clone: Different DNA sequences within this sample yield the same CDR3. This chain connects TRBV6-5 to TRBJ2-7, with 11 bases identical to TRBD2. CDR1 and CDR2 (germline): MNHEY, SVGAGI. CDR3 size: 14 residues. The V segment lost 6 bases and the J segment 2 bases; nucleotides outside the gene matches: 3. The CDR3 DNA follows: TGTGCCAGCAGAGGACTAGCGGGCCCCTACGAGCAGTACTTC. As protein: CASRGLAGPYEQYF.

The chain couples TRBV7-2 to TRBJ1-2; D uncertain. The V and J ends lost 5 bases and 9 bases respectively, with 16 bases between them. Germline CDR1 and CDR2: SGHTA and FQGNSA. This CDR3 is 13 amino acids long. CDR3 loop: CASSRNTFGSYTF. Here the CDR3 DNA reads TGTGCCAGCAGCCGGAACACTTTTGGGAGCTACACCTTC.

This clone showed up just once. This chain links TRBV5-1 with TRBJ1-5; 9 nucleotides match TRBD1. V dropped 4 bases and J dropped 4; count of bases not matched to a gene: 6. Germline V gene data show CDR1 as SGHRS and CDR2 as YFSETQ. The CDR3 covers 15 residues. Written as DNA, the CDR3 is TGCGCCAGCAGCCCCGGGACAGGGTATAATCAGCCCCAGCATTTT. This encodes CASSPGTGYNQPQHF.

The chain joins TRBV9 to TRBJ1-5; TRBD1 is a possible D gene (5 bases). Germline CDR1 reads SGDLS; CDR2 reads YYNGEE. With 1 base removed from V and 7 bases from J, the gap between germline ends came to 15 bases. This CDR3 spans 15 amino acids. The CDR3 loop is CASSVRSAGSQPQHF. The CDR3 coding sequence is TGTGCCAGCAGCGTAAGGTCGGCAGGGAGCCAGCCCCAGCATTTT.

The chain combines TRBV3-1 (or the pseudogene TRBV3-2) with TRBJ1-1; 9 bases are a match to TRBD1. The V gene end was trimmed by 4 bases and the J gene end by 5 bases; junction bases not matched to a gene: 5. This CDR3 region has 14 residues. Germline lookup yields CDR1 LGHDT and CDR2 YNNKEL (reference sequence). The CDR3 DNA reads as TGTGCCAGCAGCCTTGGGACAGGGAGTACTGAAGCTTTCTTT. It codes for CASSLGTGSTEAFF.

This chain connects TRBV28 to TRBJ2-5; D remains ambiguous. The germline V gene has CDR1 MDHEN and CDR2 SYDVKM. Deletions cut 5 bases from V and 2 bases from J, with 9 bases between. The CDR3 sequence is 13 residues long. The CDR3 loop is CASSRTEQETQYF. CDR3 bases: TGTGCCAGCAGTCGGACGGAGCAAGAGACCCAGTACTTC.

CDR3 amino acids: CASSDQGTSLFF. The CDR3 DNA reads TGTGCCAGCAGTGACCAAGGGACTAGCCTGTTCTTC. V is TRBV2 and J is TRBJ2-1; 9 bases are a match to TRBD2. V lost 3 bases, J lost 15 bases, and 6 bases stayed unmatched. CDR1 is SNHLY and CDR2 is FYNNEI in the germline V gene. There are 12 residues in the CDR3. The whole variable domain, filled in from reference TRBV2 and TRBJ2-1, reads EPEVTQTPSHQVTQMGQEVILRCVPISNHLYFYWYRQILGQKVEFLVSFYNNEISEKSEIFDDQFSVERPDGSNFTLKIRSTKLEDSAMYFCASSDQGTSLFFGPGTRLTVL.

This chain joins TRBV3-1 (or the pseudogene TRBV3-2) and TRBJ1-4; 10 nucleotides agree with TRBD1. CDR1 and CDR2 from the germline V gene are LGHDT and YNNKEL (reference sequence). The CDR3 extends over 15 amino acids. V lost 1 base and J lost 7; bases outside the gene matches: 3. The CDR3 DNA is TGTGCCAGCAGCCAAGCAGGGACAGGGGTTGAAAAACTGTTTTTT. Encoded protein: CASSQAGTGVEKLFF.

Here the CDR3 reads CASSPRDSPLHF. In DNA form, the CDR3 reads TGTGCCAGCAGTCCTAGGGATTCACCCCTCCACTTT. This chain connects TRBV28 to TRBJ1-6; no reliable D call. The CDR3 sequence is 12 residues long. Germline V CDR1 and CDR2: MDHEN, SYDVKM. V was cut by 5 bases and J by 8 bases, with 7 bases left in between. The entire variable domain, with the rest obtained from reference TRBV28 and TRBJ1-6, is as follows: DVKVTQSSRYLVKRTGEKVFLECVQDMDHENMFWYRQDPGLGLRLIYFSYDVKMKEKGDIPEGYSVSREKKERFSLILESASTNQTSMYLCASSPRDSPLHFGNGTRLTVT.

The chain employs TRBV18 and TRBJ2-7; D not resolved. The CDR3 contains 14 residues. Germline lookup yields CDR1 KGHSH and CDR2 LQKENI. V shed 0 bases and J shed 2 bases, with 8 bases lying between them. In DNA, the CDR3 is TGTGCCAGCTCACCACCCCCCAGGACCTACGAGCAGTACTTC. This sequence encodes CASSPPPRTYEQYF.

The gene calls are TRBV6-6 and TRBJ1-3; a possible D gene is TRBD1 (5 bases). The ends were cut back, 7 bases at V and 2 bases at J, with 12 bases in the middle. The CDR3 length is 14 residues. The germline V gene has CDR1 MNHNY and CDR2 SVGAGI (reference sequence). CDR3 sequence (DNA): TGTGCCAGCATCCAACGGGGGGCTGGAAACACCATATATTTT. As protein: CASIQRGAGNTIYF.